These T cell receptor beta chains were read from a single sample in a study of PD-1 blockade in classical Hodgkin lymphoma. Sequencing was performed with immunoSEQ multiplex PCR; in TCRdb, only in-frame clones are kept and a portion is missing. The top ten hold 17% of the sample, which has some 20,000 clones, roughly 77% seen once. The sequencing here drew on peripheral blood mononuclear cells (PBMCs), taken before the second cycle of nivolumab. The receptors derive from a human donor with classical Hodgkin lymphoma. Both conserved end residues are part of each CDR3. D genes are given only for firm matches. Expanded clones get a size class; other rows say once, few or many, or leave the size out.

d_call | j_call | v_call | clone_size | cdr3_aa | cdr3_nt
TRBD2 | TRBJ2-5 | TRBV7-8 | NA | CASSLLGGETQYF | TGTGCCAGCAGCTTACTCGGGGGGGAGACCCAGTACTTC
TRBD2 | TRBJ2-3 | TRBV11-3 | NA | CASSVSGGYGTDTQYF | TGTGCCAGCAGCGTATCGGGGGGGTATGGCACAGATACGCAGTATTTT
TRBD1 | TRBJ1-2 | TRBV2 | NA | CASRDTGTGGVGYTF | TGTGCCAGCAGGGACACCGGGACAGGGGGCGTTGGCTACACCTTC
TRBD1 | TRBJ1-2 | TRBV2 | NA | CASSATGQGWYGYTF | TGTGCCAGCAGTGCAACGGGACAGGGTTGGTATGGCTACACCTTC
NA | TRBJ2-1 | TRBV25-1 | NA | CASTDSYGVGFRGEQFF | TGTGCCAGCACCGATTCCTACGGGGTAGGGTTCCGGGGTGAGCAGTTCTTC
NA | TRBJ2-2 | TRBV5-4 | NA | CASSLLGQPNTGELFF | TGTGCCAGCAGCTTGCTTGGTCAGCCGAACACCGGGGAGCTGTTTTTT
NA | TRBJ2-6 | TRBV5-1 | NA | CASSYSKSSGANVLTF | TGCGCCAGCAGTTACTCGAAGAGCTCTGGGGCCAACGTCCTGACTTTC
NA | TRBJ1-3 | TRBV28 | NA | CASSPRVGFGNTIYF | TGTGCCAGCAGTCCAAGGGTAGGGTTCGGAAACACCATATATTTT
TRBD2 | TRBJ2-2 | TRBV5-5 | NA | CASSETTSGSNTGELFF | TGTGCCAGCAGTGAAACGACTAGCGGGTCGAACACCGGGGAGCTGTTTTTT
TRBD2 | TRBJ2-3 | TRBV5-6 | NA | CASSLGLAVPDTQYF | TGTGCCAGCAGCTTGGGGCTAGCGGTCCCAGATACGCAGTATTTT
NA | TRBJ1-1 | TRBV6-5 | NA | CASSALTESNTEAFF | TGTGCCAGCAGTGCTCTGACAGAAAGTAACACTGAAGCTTTCTTT
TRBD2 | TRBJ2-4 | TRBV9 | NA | CASSVTSGSPNIQYF | TGTGCCAGCAGCGTGACTAGCGGGAGTCCCAACATTCAGTACTTC
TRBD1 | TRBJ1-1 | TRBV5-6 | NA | CASSDWTGALLNTEAFF | TGTGCCAGCAGCGATTGGACAGGGGCCCTTTTGAACACTGAAGCTTTCTTT
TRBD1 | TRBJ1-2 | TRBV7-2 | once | CASSRTGVYGYTF | TGTGCCAGCAGCCGGACAGGGGTTTATGGCTACACCTTC
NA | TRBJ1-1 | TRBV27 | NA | CASSLFRNTEAFF | TGTGCCAGCAGTTTATTTCGGAACACTGAAGCTTTCTTT
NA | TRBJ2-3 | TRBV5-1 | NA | CASSLLGEADTQYF | TGCGCCAGCAGCTTACTAGGAGAGGCAGATACGCAGTATTTT
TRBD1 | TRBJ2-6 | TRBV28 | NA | CASSYRGPGANVLTF | TGTGCCAGCAGTTACAGGGGCCCTGGGGCCAACGTCCTGACTTTC
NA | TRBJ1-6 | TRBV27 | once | CASSGAAYNSPLHF | TGTGCCAGCAGTGGGGCGGCCTATAATTCACCCCTCCACTTT
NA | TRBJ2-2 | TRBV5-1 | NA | CASSLVLGNTGELFF | TGCGCCAGCAGCTTAGTCCTGGGGAACACCGGGGAGCTGTTTTTT
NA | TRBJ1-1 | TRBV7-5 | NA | CASSPGTGGLNTEAFF | TGTGCCAGCAGCCCCGGGACAGGGGGGTTAAACACTGAAGCTTTCTTT
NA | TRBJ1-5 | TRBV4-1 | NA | CASSQGSARDQPQHF | TGCGCCAGCAGCCAAGGGTCCGCCAGAGATCAGCCCCAGCATTTT
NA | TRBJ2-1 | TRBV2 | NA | CASGTHVPTGYNEQFF | TGTGCCAGCGGGACGCACGTACCGACCGGGTACAATGAGCAGTTCTTC
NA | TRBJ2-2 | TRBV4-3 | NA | CASSQESRVAGELFF | TGCGCCAGCAGCCAAGAGAGTAGGGTCGCCGGGGAGCTGTTTTTT
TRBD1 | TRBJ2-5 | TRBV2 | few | CASSVRATGVETQYF | TGTGCCAGCAGTGTAAGGGCGACAGGGGTCGAGACCCAGTACTTC
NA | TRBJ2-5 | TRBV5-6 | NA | CASSEFQETQYF | TGTGCCAGCAGCGAGTTTCAAGAGACCCAGTACTTC
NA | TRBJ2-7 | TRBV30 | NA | CAWSQQGYEQYF | TGTGCCTGGAGCCAACAGGGCTACGAGCAGTACTTC
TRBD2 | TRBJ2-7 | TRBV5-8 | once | CASSLGLAGVLSEQYF | TGTGCCAGCAGCTTGGGACTAGCGGGAGTTCTAAGCGAGCAGTACTTC
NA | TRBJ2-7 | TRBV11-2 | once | CASSLVAQPLYEQYF | TGTGCCAGCAGCTTAGTAGCCCAGCCCCTCTACGAGCAGTACTTC
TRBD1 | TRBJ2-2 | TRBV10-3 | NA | CASNPTGVGTGELFF | TGTGCCAGTAATCCTACAGGGGTGGGGACCGGGGAGCTGTTTTTT
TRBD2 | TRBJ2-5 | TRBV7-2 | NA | CASSLAEGLAGGPRGPGETQYF | TGTGCCAGCAGCTTAGCTGAGGGACTAGCGGGGGGGCCAAGGGGGCCAGGGGAGACCCAGTACTTC
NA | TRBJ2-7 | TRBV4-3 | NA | CASSQEGTPAYEQYF | TGCGCCAGCAGCCAAGAAGGCACCCCGGCCTACGAGCAGTACTTC
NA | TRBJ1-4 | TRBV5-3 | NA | CASSLEGAGEKLFF | TGTGCCAGCAGCTTGGAAGGGGCTGGTGAAAAACTGTTTTTT
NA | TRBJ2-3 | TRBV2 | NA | CASTGAAGDTQYF | TGTGCCAGCACCGGCGCGGCAGGGGATACGCAGTATTTT
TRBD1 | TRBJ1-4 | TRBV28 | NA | CASDQGGGYEKLFF | TGTGCCAGCGACCAAGGGGGCGGGTATGAAAAACTGTTTTTT
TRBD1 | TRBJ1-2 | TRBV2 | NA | CASLGTAYYGYTF | TGTGCCAGCCTGGGGACAGCCTACTATGGCTACACCTTC
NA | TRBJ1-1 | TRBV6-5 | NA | CASSYSGAETEAFF | TGTGCCAGCAGTTACTCAGGGGCGGAAACTGAAGCTTTCTTT
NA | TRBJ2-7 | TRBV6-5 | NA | CASSPTGSTYEQYF | TGTGCCAGCAGCCCGACGGGTTCGACCTACGAGCAGTACTTC
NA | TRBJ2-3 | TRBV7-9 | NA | CASSPHLGSTDTQYF | TGTGCCAGCAGCCCCCATCTGGGCAGCACAGATACGCAGTATTTT
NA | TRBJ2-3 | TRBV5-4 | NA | CASSFEGGTDTQYF | TGTGCCAGCAGCTTCGAGGGGGGCACAGATACGCAGTATTTT
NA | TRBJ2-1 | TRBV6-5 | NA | CASSYSGANEQFF | TGTGCCAGCAGTTACTCGGGGGCCAATGAGCAGTTCTTC
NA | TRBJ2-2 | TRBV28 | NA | CASSFGQYTGELFF | TGTGCCAGCAGTTTCGGACAGTACACCGGGGAGCTGTTTTTT
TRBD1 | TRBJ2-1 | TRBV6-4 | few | CASSEGTARKAEQFF | TGTGCCAGCAGTGAAGGGACAGCCAGAAAGGCTGAGCAGTTCTTC
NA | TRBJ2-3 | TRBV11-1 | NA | CASSLLGGLTDTQYF | TGTGCCAGCAGCTTACTCGGGGGACTCACAGATACGCAGTATTTT
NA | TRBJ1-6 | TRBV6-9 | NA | CASSGDYGSPLHF | TGTGCCAGCAGCGGGGACTACGGTTCACCCCTCCACTTT
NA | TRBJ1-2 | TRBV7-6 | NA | CASSPLNRKTYGYTF | TGTGCCAGCAGCCCGTTGAATCGAAAGACCTATGGCTACACCTTC
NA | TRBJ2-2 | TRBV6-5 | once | CASSQGQATGELFF | TGTGCCAGCTCCCAGGGACAAGCTACCGGGGAGCTGTTTTTT
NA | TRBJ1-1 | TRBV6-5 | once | CASINSGYTEAFF | TGTGCCAGCATCAACTCGGGGTACACTGAAGCTTTCTTT
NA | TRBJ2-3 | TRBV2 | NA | CASSVPPPGTDTQYF | TGTGCCAGCAGTGTCCCCCCTCCCGGAACAGATACGCAGTATTTT
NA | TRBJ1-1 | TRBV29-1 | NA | CSVVRTTNTEAFF | TGCAGCGTTGTTAGGACAACGAACACTGAAGCTTTCTTT
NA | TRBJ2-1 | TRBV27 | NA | CASSRSGSSYNEQFF | TGTGCCAGCAGTCGGAGCGGAAGCTCCTACAATGAGCAGTTCTTC
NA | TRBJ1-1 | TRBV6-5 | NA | CASYGASLLRAFF | TGTGCCAGTTACGGGGCGAGCCTCTTGCGAGCTTTCTTT